The 7 T cell receptor beta chains given below trace back to one sample, sequenced in a study of T cell responses to AZD1222 COVID-19 vaccine. The table came from immunoSEQ multiplex PCR; TCRdb's copy has only in-frame clones and leaves some out. This sample has around 140,000 clones, with 85% to 95% found just once. Sequencing was performed on peripheral blood, taken on day 0 of AZD1222 vaccination. The receptors shown here come from an adult in good health.

CDR3 sequence (DNA): TGTGCCAGCAGTTACTCCCGCGGAGGGTCCTACAATGAGCAGTTCTTC. It yields the protein CASSYSRGGSYNEQFF. The gene calls are TRBV6-2 or TRBV6-3 and TRBJ2-1; tentative D call: TRBD2 (6 bases). Germline V gene data show CDR1 as MNHEY and CDR2 as SVGEGT. This CDR3 region has 16 residues. Trimming removed 0 bases at V and 1 base at J, with 10 bases between.

The gene calls are TRBV28 and TRBJ2-7; D is perhaps TRBD2 (5 bases). Trimming took 6 bases from V and 4 from J, leaving 25 bases between them. This CDR3 spans 17 amino acids. Per germline, CDR1 MDHEN and CDR2 SYDVKM. CDR3 residues: CASSSPGRGTVWYEQYF. DNA for the CDR3: TGTGCCAGCAGCTCCCCCGGACGGGGTACGGTTTGGTACGAGCAGTACTTC. Looking up the rest from reference TRBV28 and TRBJ2-7 gives the full variable domain: DVKVTQSSRYLVKRTGEKVFLECVQDMDHENMFWYRQDPGLGLRLIYFSYDVKMKEKGDIPEGYSVSREKKERFSLILESASTNQTSMYLCASSSPGRGTVWYEQYFGPGTRLTVT.

This clone has a single count. The genes are TRBV14 and TRBJ2-1; 7 bases line up with TRBD2. This CDR3 spans 14 amino acids. Germline V gene lookup returns CDR1 SGHDN and CDR2 FVKESK. J lost 0 bases, V lost 4 bases, and 0 bases had no gene match. CDR3 sequence reads: CASSRGGSYNEQFF. In DNA, the CDR3 is TGTGCCAGCAGCCGGGGGGGCTCCTACAATGAGCAGTTCTTC.

This chain's CDR3 is CASSWSGNTIYF. In DNA form, the CDR3 reads TGTGCCAGTTCGTGGTCTGGAAACACCATATATTTT. The rearrangement links TRBV9 to TRBJ1-3; D gene unclear. Germline V gives CDR1 SGDLS, CDR2 YYNGEE. Trimming cost V 8 bases and J 1 base, with 7 bases left between them. The CDR3 is made up of 12 amino acids.

This rearrangement joins TRBV18 to TRBJ2-7; D perhaps matches TRBD2 (5 bases). The germline gives CDR1 KGHSH, CDR2 LQKENI. Deletions cut 6 bases from V and 2 bases from J, with 14 bases between. CDR3 length: 14 amino acids. The CDR3 DNA reads as TGTGCCAGCTCCTTACTAGAGAGGACCTACGAGCAGTACTTC. The encoded protein is CASSLLERTYEQYF.

This chain uses TRBV12-3 or TRBV12-4 with TRBJ2-3, with D hard to call. The CDR3 extends over 13 amino acids. Between the trimmed V and J ends, which lost 2 bases and 3 bases, there was a span of 6 bases. The CDR3 coding sequence is TGTGCCAGCAGTTTAAGGGCGACAGATACGCAGTATTTT. Its protein is CASSLRATDTQYF.

The chain carries TRBV7-9 and TRBJ1-2, with unresolved D. V shed 5 bases and J shed 11 bases, with 21 bases lying between them. This CDR3 spans 14 amino acids. Germline V gene data show CDR1 as SEHNR and CDR2 as FQNEAQ (reference sequence). The CDR3 bases are TGTGCCAGCAGCCCCAACCAGAAGGCCCCCGGATACACCTTC. It codes for CASSPNQKAPGYTF.